These T cell receptor beta chains were read from a single sample in a study of radiotherapy plus CTLA-4 blockade in lung cancer. Data came from immunoSEQ multiplex PCR; TCRdb stores just in-frame clones and leaves some out. The sample shows 75,000 to 95,000 clones, roughly 80% of them seen only once. The sequenced sample was peripheral blood, obtained from a patient treated with radiotherapy plus ipilimumab. These receptors all stem from a human donor with non-small cell lung cancer that progressed on radiotherapy plus ipilimumab. Both conserved end residues are part of each CDR3. D genes are given only for firm matches. Size values are once, few and many counts, or a class for expanded clones, and some rows have none.

>-|TRBV7-2|TRBJ1-1|-
TGTGCCAGCAGCTTAGTCCCTACAGGGAACACTGAAGCTTTCTTT
CASSLVPTGNTEAFF
>-|TRBV6-1|TRBJ1-1|-
TGTGCCAGCAGTGATCTGACGGTATACACTGAAGCTTTCTTT
CASSDLTVYTEAFF
>few|TRBV11-2|TRBJ1-3|-
TGTGCCAGCAGCTCAGGGTTTGGAAACACCATATATTTT
CASSSGFGNTIYF
>-|TRBV2|TRBJ2-1|-
TGTGCCAGCAGTCCAGGGAATTACGTCAATGAGCAGTTCTTC
CASSPGNYVNEQFF
>-|TRBV6-6|TRBJ1-1|-
TGTGCCAGCAGTTACACCGCGGCTGAAGCTTTCTTT
CASSYTAAEAFF
>-|TRBV5-4|TRBJ2-1|TRBD1
TGTGCCAGCAGCTTGGGACAGGGTAAGCGGTCCTCCTACAATGAGCAGTTCTTC
CASSLGQGKRSSYNEQFF
>-|TRBV19|TRBJ1-1|-
TGTGCCAGTTGTGATCTCGGAGGCACTGAAGCTTTCTTT
CASCDLGGTEAFF
>-|TRBV5-1|TRBJ2-1|TRBD1
TGCGCCAGCAGCTGGGGACAGGGGGACAATGAGCAGTTCTTC
CASSWGQGDNEQFF
>few|TRBV7-2|TRBJ2-1|-
TGTGCCAGCAGCTTATCTGGTTACGAGCAGTTCTTC
CASSLSGYEQFF
>-|TRBV30|TRBJ2-3|-
TGTGCCTGGGGGATGCTAGATACGCAGTATTTT
CAWGMLDTQYF
>-|TRBV20-1|TRBJ2-5|-
TGCAGTGCTAGCCAGGGAGAGACCCAGTACTTC
CSASQGETQYF
>-|TRBV4-1|TRBJ1-2|TRBD1
TGCGCCAGCAGAAACCTAGGACAGGGATATGGCTACACCTTC
CASRNLGQGYGYTF
>-|TRBV5-1|TRBJ1-1|TRBD1
TGCGCCAGCACCGACAGGGATAAAGGTTCTGAAGCTTTCTTT
CASTDRDKGSEAFF
>-|TRBV6-5|TRBJ2-5|-
TGTGCCAGCAGTTACTCGGGCAGGGACCAAGAGACCCAGTACTTC
CASSYSGRDQETQYF
>-|TRBV5-6|TRBJ2-7|TRBD2
TGTGCCAGCAGCCCGCCGGCGGGACTACTAATCTACGAGCAGTACTTC
CASSPPAGLLIYEQYF
>-|TRBV15|TRBJ2-7|-
TGTGCCACCAGCACCCACGCAACCTCCTACGAGCAGTACTTC
CATSTHATSYEQYF
>-|TRBV28|TRBJ1-1|TRBD1
TGTGCCAGCAGTTTGTCCAGGGGGCAAACTGAAGCTTTCTTT
CASSLSRGQTEAFF
>-|TRBV28|TRBJ1-5|-
TGTGCCAGCAGTTTGAGTACTCAGGGCATAAATCAGCCCCAGCATTTT
CASSLSTQGINQPQHF
>-|TRBV6-5|TRBJ1-5|-
TGTGCCAGCAGTTATGAGACTAATCAGCCCCAGCATTTT
CASSYETNQPQHF
>-|TRBV11-2|TRBJ2-5|TRBD2
TGTGCCAGCAGCTCTCCGGCTAGCGGGAGCGGGGAGACCCAGTACTTC
CASSSPASGSGETQYF
>-|TRBV5-5|TRBJ2-1|-
TGTGCCAGCAGTTCGGGCTACGGGGTGGGTGAGCAGTTCTTC
CASSSGYGVGEQFF
>-|TRBV4-1|TRBJ1-2|-
TGCGCCAGCAGCCAAGAGTCTAGAGTATTAGGTGACTATGGCTACACCTTC
CASSQESRVLGDYGYTF
>-|TRBV27|TRBJ2-7|TRBD1
TGTGCCAGCAGTTTAGTCCCTTCAGACAGGGGGCTATACGAGCAGTACTTC
CASSLVPSDRGLYEQYF
>-|TRBV14|TRBJ1-5|-
TGTGCCAGCAGCCACCCCGGGTGGGGTGAAAGGCAGCCCCAGCATTTT
CASSHPGWGERQPQHF
>once|TRBV2|TRBJ1-5|-
TGTGCCAGCAGTGATGATTCAGGTTCTAGCAATCAGCCCCAGCATTTT
CASSDDSGSSNQPQHF
>-|TRBV2|TRBJ2-1|TRBD2
TGTGCCAGCCTGCTAGCGGACCACAATGAGCAGTTCTTC
CASLLADHNEQFF
>once|TRBV5-1|TRBJ1-4|-
TGCGCCAGCAGCTTGTGGAGGGGAACTAATGAAAAACTGTTTTTT
CASSLWRGTNEKLFF
>-|TRBV19|TRBJ1-1|-
TGTGCCAGTAGTTGGAGTCTGGGGGTGAACACTGAAGCTTTCTTT
CASSWSLGVNTEAFF
>-|TRBV7-3|TRBJ2-2|-
TGTGCCAGCAGCCCGACAGGTGCGGACACCGGGGAGCTGTTTTTT
CASSPTGADTGELFF
>-|TRBV28|TRBJ2-3|TRBD1
TGTGCCAGCAGCAGCCCGGGACAGATAACAGATACGCAGTATTTT
CASSSPGQITDTQYF
>-|TRBV6-6|TRBJ2-1|TRBD1
TGTGCCATCACGGACAGGGTCACCTACAATGAGCAGTTCTTC
CAITDRVTYNEQFF
>-|TRBV4-1|TRBJ2-5|TRBD1
TGCGCCAGCAGCCAAGTTGGGACAGGGGTCCAAGAGACCCAGTACTTC
CASSQVGTGVQETQYF
>once|TRBV7-9|TRBJ2-7|TRBD1
TGTGCCAGCAGCTTAGTAGCAGGGGGCTCCTACGAGCAGTACTTC
CASSLVAGGSYEQYF
>-|TRBV6-1|TRBJ2-1|-
TGTGCCAGCAGTGAAGTCCCCAGGGCCAATGAGCAGTTCTTC
CASSEVPRANEQFF
>-|TRBV10-2|TRBJ2-1|-
TGCGCCAGCCTCCAGACCTACAATGAGCAGTTCTTC
CASLQTYNEQFF
>-|TRBV6-5|TRBJ2-2|TRBD2
TGTGCCAGCAGTTATACTAGCGTGGACGGGGAGCTGTTTTTT
CASSYTSVDGELFF
>-|TRBV5-4|TRBJ2-5|TRBD2
TGTGCCAGCAGCTTGGTTGGGATTAGCGGGTTAGGGGAGACCCAGTACTTC
CASSLVGISGLGETQYF
>-|TRBV6-6|TRBJ2-5|-
TGTGCCAGCAGTTACTCCCCGCTCAATGAGCAGTACTTC
CASSYSPLNEQYF
>-|TRBV18|TRBJ2-5|TRBD2
TGTGCCAGCTCACGACAAGCGGGAGGCCCCCAAGAGACCCAGTACTTC
CASSRQAGGPQETQYF
>-|TRBV18|TRBJ1-3|-
TGTGCCAGCTCACCAAACAGGGTTACCTCTGGAAACACCATATATTTT
CASSPNRVTSGNTIYF
>once|TRBV6-1|TRBJ2-1|-
TGTGCCAGCACCTTCAACGGGCAGGGCAATGAGCAGTTCTTC
CASTFNGQGNEQFF
>few|TRBV9|TRBJ2-5|-
TGTGCCAGCAGCTCCCCATGGGGAGAGACCCAGTACTTC
CASSSPWGETQYF
>once|TRBV7-9|TRBJ1-2|TRBD1
TGTGCCAGCAGTCCCGGGACAGGCTATGGCTACACCTTC
CASSPGTGYGYTF
>-|TRBV7-3|TRBJ2-5|-
TGTGCCAGCAGCCGCTCCCCGGGGAACCAAGAGACCCAGTACTTC
CASSRSPGNQETQYF
>few|TRBV5-1|TRBJ2-3|TRBD1
TGCGCCAGCAGCTTGGGACAGGGGTTCGGAGATACGCAGTATTTT
CASSLGQGFGDTQYF
>-|TRBV28|TRBJ2-3|-
TGTGCCAGCAGTCCCCGCAGGGCTACGCAGTATTTT
CASSPRRATQYF
>-|TRBV6-5|TRBJ2-2|-
TGTGCCAGCAGTGAACTGGGGGTTGGGGAGCTGTTTTTT
CASSELGVGELFF
>-|TRBV19|TRBJ2-3|TRBD1
TGTGCCAGTAGTACCCTGACAGGGGGGGTTACAGATACGCAGTATTTT
CASSTLTGGVTDTQYF
>-|TRBV27|TRBJ1-2|-
TGTGCCAGCAGTTTAAAAACAGGCCAAACCTATGGCTACACCTTC
CASSLKTGQTYGYTF
>-|TRBV2|TRBJ2-3|TRBD2
TGTGCCAGCAGACGAAGACCGGGACTAGCGGGAGGGAGCACAGATACGCAGTATTTT
CASRRRPGLAGGSTDTQYF
>few|TRBV28|TRBJ1-3|-
TGTGCCAGCAGTCCATCGAGACGGGGCGTGGGGGGAAACACCATATATTTT
CASSPSRRGVGGNTIYF
>-|TRBV29-1|TRBJ2-2|TRBD1
TGCAGCGCCAACAGGGGGCCCGGGGAGCTGTTTTTT
CSANRGPGELFF
>few|TRBV4-3|TRBJ2-3|TRBD2
TGCGCCAGCAGCCAAGACCCCGGGACTAGCGGAGATACGCAGTATTTT
CASSQDPGTSGDTQYF
>-|TRBV5-1|TRBJ1-2|TRBD1
TGCGCCAGCAGCTTGGGACAGGGGGTAGGCTATGGCTACACCTTC
CASSLGQGVGYGYTF
>-|TRBV19|TRBJ1-1|-
TGTGCCAGTAGTAATGGCAGGAACACTGAAGCTTTCTTT
CASSNGRNTEAFF